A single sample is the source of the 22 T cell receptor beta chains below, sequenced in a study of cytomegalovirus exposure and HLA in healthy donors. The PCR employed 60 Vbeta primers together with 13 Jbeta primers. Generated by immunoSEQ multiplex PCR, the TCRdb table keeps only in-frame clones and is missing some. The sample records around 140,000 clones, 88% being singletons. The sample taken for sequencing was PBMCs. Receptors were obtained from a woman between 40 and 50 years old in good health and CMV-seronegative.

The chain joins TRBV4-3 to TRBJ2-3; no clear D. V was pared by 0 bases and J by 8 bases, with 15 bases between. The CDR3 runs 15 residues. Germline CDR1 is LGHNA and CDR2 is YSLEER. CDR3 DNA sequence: TGCGCCAGCAGCCAAGATCTTAGGCTAGAAGTTACGCAGTATTTT. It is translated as CASSQDLRLEVTQYF.

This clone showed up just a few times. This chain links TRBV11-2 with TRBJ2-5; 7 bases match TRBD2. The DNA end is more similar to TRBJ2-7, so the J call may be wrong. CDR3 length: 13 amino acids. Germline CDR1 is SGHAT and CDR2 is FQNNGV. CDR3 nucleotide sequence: TGTGCCAGCAGCCTGGGGGGGACCTACGAGCAGTACTTC. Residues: CASSLGGTYEQYF.

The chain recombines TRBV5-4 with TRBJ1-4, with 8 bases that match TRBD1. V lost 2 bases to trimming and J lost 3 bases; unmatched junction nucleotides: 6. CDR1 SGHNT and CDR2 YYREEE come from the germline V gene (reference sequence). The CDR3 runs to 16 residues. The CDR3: CASSFQGAGSNEKLFF. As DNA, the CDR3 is TGTGCCAGCAGCTTTCAGGGGGCTGGGTCTAATGAAAAACTGTTTTTT. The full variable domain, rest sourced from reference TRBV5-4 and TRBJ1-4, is ETGVTQSPTHLIKTRGQQVTLRCSSQSGHNTVSWYQQALGQGPQFIFQYYREEENGRGNFPPRFSGLQFPNYSSELNVNALELDDSALYLCASSFQGAGSNEKLFFGSGTQLSVL.

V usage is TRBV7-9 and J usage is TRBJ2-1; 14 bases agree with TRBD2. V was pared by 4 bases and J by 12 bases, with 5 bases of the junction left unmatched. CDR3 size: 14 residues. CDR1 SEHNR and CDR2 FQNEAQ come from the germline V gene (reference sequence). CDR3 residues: CASSSGLAGVVQFF. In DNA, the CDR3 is TGTGCCAGCAGCTCGGGACTAGCGGGAGTGGTGCAGTTCTTC.

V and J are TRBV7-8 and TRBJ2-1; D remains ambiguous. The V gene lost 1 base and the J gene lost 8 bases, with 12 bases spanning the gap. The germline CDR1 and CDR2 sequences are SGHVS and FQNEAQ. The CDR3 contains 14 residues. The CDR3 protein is CASSLESLGDEQFF. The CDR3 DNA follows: TGTGCCAGCAGCTTAGAGAGCCTGGGCGATGAGCAGTTCTTC. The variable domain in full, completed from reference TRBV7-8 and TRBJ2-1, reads GAGVSQSPRYKVAKRGQDVALRCDPISGHVSLFWYQQALGQGPEFLTYFQNEAQLDKSGLPSDRFFAERPEGSVSTLKIQRTQQEDSAVYLCASSLESLGDEQFFGPGTRLTVL.

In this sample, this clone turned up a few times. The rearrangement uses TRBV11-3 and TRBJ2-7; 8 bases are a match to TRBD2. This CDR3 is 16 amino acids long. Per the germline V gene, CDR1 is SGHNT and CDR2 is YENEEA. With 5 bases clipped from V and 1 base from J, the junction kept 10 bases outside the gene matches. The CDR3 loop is CASSGGSGSKSYEQYF. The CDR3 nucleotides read TGTGCCAGCAGCGGGGGGAGCGGGAGTAAATCCTACGAGCAGTACTTC.

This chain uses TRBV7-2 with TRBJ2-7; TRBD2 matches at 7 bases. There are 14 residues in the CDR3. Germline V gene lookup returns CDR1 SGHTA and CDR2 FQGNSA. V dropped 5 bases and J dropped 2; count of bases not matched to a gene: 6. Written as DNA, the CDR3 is TGTGCCAGCAGCCCGGGGGGAGGGACCTACGAGCAGTACTTC. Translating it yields CASSPGGGTYEQYF.

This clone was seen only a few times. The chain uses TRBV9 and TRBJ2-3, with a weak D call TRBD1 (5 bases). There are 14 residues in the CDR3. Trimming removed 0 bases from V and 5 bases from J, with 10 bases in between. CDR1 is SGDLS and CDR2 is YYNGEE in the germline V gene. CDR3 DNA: TGTGCCAGCAGCGTAGGCCAGGGCCTAGATACGCAGTATTTT. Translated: CASSVGQGLDTQYF.

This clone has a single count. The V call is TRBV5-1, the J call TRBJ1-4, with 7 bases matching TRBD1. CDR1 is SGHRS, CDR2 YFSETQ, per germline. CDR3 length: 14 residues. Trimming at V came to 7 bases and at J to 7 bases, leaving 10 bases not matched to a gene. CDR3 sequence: CASCEQGMGEKLFF. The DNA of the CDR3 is TGCGCCAGCTGTGAACAGGGGATGGGTGAAAAACTGTTTTTT. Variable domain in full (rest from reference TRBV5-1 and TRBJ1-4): KAGVTQTPRYLIKTRGQQVTLSCSPISGHRSVSWYQQTPGQGLQFLFEYFSETQRNKGNFPGRFSGRQFSNSRSEMNVSTLELGDSALYLCASCEQGMGEKLFFGSGTQLSVL.

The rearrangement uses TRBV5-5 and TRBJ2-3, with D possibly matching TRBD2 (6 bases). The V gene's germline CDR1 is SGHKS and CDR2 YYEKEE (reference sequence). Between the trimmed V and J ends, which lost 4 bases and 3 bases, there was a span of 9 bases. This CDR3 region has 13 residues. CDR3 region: CASSTGLTDTQYF. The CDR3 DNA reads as TGTGCCAGCAGCACGGGACTTACAGATACGCAGTATTTT.

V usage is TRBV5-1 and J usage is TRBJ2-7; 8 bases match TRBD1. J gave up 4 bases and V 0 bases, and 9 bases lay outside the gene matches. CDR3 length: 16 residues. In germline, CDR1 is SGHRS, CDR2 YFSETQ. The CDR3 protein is CASSLARGQDVYEQYF. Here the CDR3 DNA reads TGCGCCAGCAGCTTGGCCAGGGGACAGGACGTATACGAGCAGTACTTC.

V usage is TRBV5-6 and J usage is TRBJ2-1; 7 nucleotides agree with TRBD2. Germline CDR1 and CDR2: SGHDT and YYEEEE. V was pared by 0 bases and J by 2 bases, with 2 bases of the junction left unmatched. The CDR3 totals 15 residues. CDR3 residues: CASSLGLAAYNEQFF. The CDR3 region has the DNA TGTGCCAGCAGCTTGGGCCTAGCGGCCTACAATGAGCAGTTCTTC.

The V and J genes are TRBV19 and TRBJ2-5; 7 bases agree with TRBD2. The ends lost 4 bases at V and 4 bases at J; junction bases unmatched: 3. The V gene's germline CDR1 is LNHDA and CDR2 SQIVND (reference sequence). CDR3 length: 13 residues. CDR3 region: CASSSGSGETQYF. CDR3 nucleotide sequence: TGTGCCAGTAGTAGCGGGAGTGGAGAGACCCAGTACTTC.

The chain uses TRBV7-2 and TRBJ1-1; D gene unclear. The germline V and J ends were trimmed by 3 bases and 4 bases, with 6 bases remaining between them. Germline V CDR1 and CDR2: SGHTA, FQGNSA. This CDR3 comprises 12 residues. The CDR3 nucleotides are TGTGCCAGCAGCTTGAGGGTCACTGAAGCTTTCTTT. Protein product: CASSLRVTEAFF.

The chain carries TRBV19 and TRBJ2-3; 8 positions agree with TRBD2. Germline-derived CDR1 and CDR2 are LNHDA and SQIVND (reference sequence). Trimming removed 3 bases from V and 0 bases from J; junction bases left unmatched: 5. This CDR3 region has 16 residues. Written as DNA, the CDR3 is TGTGCCAGTAGTATTGTCGGCGGGAGGAGCACAGATACGCAGTATTTT. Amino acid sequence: CASSIVGGRSTDTQYF.

The CDR3, as DNA: TGTGCCAGCAGCTTACGGTTGGGACTAGCGGGAGATAACGATGAGCAGTTCTTC. The encoded protein is CASSLRLGLAGDNDEQFF. This rearrangement joins TRBV7-3 to TRBJ2-1; 14 bases agree with TRBD2. CDR1 is SGHTA and CDR2 is FQGTGA in the germline V gene. CDR3 length: 18 amino acids. The trim removed 2 bases at V and 8 bases at J, leaving 11 bases unmatched. The full variable domain, in which reference TRBV7-3 and TRBJ2-1 provide the parts outside the CDR3, is GAGVSQTPSNKVTEKGKYVELRCDPISGHTALYWYRQSLGQGPEFLIYFQGTGAADDSGLPNDRFFAVRPEGSVSTLKIQRTERGDSAVYLCASSLRLGLAGDNDEQFFGPGTRLTVL.

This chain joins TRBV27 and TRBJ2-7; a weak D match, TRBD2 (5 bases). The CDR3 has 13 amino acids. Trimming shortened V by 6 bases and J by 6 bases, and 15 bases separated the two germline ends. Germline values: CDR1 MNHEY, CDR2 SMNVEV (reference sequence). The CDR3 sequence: CASRGTARGEQYF. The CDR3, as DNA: TGTGCCAGCAGGGGAACGGCCCGGGGCGAGCAGTACTTC.

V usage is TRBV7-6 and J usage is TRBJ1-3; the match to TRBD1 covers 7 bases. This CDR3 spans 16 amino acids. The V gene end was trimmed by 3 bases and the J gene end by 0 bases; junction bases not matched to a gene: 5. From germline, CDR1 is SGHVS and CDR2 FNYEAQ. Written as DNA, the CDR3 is TGTGCCAGCAGCTTTCAACGGACAGGCTCTGGAAACACCATATATTTT. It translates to CASSFQRTGSGNTIYF.

Here the CDR3 DNA reads TGTGCCAGCTTCCCGTCAGGGGGGTATAATTCACCCCTCCACTTT. Its protein is CASFPSGGYNSPLHF. This chain uses TRBV6-1 with TRBJ1-6; 7 bases are a match to TRBD1. Trimming took 8 bases from V and 4 from J; bases not matched to a gene: 8. Germline-derived CDR1 and CDR2 are MNHNS and SASEGT. The CDR3 length is 15 residues.

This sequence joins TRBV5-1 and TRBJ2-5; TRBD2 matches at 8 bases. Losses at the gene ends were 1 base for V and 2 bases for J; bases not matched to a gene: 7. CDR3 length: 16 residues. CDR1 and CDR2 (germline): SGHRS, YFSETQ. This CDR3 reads CASSLIGSGAQETQYF. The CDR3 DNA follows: TGCGCCAGCAGCTTGATAGGTAGCGGGGCGCAAGAGACCCAGTACTTC.

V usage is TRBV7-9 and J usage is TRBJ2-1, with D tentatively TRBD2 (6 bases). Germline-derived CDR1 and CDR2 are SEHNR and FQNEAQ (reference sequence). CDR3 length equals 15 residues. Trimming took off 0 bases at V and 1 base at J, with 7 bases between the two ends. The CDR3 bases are TGTGCCAGCAGCTTAGCCCGGGGGTCCTACAATGAGCAGTTCTTC. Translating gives CASSLARGSYNEQFF.

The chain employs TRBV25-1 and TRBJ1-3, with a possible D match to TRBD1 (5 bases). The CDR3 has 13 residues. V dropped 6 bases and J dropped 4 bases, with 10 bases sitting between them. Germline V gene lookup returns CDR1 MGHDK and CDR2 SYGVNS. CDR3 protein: CASSQGMGNTIYF. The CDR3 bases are TGTGCCAGCAGCCAGGGTATGGGAAACACCATATATTTT. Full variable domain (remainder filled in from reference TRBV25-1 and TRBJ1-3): EADIYQTPRYLVIGTGKKITLECSQTMGHDKMYWYQQDPGMELHLIHYSYGVNSTEKGDLSSESTVSRIRTEHFPLTLESARPSHTSQYLCASSQGMGNTIYFGEGSWLTVV.